This T cell receptor (beta chain) stems from a study of blood T cell repertoires in COVID-19. Study-level background: The United States, Italy and Spain were the sources of the acute and convalescent COVID-19 samples.

Using immunoSEQ multiplex PCR, the repertoire was profiled, and TCRdb retains in-frame clones only, with some absent. Of around 92,000 clones listed, approximately 79% are singletons. Trimming stripped 0 bases from V and 4 bases from J, with 7 bases between. Germline assignment: CDR1 SEHNR and CDR2 FQNEAQ (reference sequence). There are 13 residues in the CDR3. The sample holds one count of this clone. The sample taken for sequencing was peripheral blood. The chain joins TRBV7-9 to TRBJ2-7, with D possibly TRBD2 on 5 matching bases. This receptor was taken from an older man with COVID-19, enrolled during active disease. DNA for the CDR3: TGTGCCAGCAGCTTAGCGGGAGAATACGAGCAGTACTTC. Translating it yields CASSLAGEYEQYF.